A selection of T cell receptor beta chains follows, all from one sample in a study of cytomegalovirus exposure and HLA in healthy donors. Method: immunoSEQ multiplex PCR; TCRdb's copy keeps in-frame clones and lacks some. The sample has about 160,000 clones, 80% to 90% seen once. Material: PBMCs. The receptors stem from a male donor in good health and CMV-seronegative. The CDR3 runs from the conserved cysteine through the conserved F or W. The order of the fields is D gene, V gene, clone size, J gene, CDR3 protein, CDR3 DNA. D genes are given only for firm matches. The size field is filled for only some rows; it gives once, few, many or a size class.

NA	TRBV7-3	NA	TRBJ2-2	CASSSTSVTGELFF	TGTGCCAGCAGCTCGACTAGTGTGACCGGGGAGCTGTTTTTT
TRBD1	TRBV27	NA	TRBJ1-4	CASSLSPTGATVEKLFF	TGTGCCAGCAGTTTATCCCCGACAGGGGCCACAGTTGAAAAACTGTTTTTT
TRBD1	TRBV19	NA	TRBJ2-7	CASSPRTGGGSYEQYF	TGTGCCAGTAGCCCCCGGACAGGGGGGGGATCCTACGAGCAGTACTTC
TRBD2	TRBV9	few	TRBJ2-7	CASSKTGTSDYREQYF	TGTGCCAGCAGCAAAACCGGGACTAGCGATTACCGGGAGCAGTACTTC
TRBD2	TRBV11-2	NA	TRBJ2-3	CASRRPGGKFITDTQYF	TGTGCCAGCAGGCGTCCGGGGGGGAAATTCATCACAGATACGCAGTATTTT
NA	TRBV7-2	few	TRBJ1-1	CASSTGMDTEAFF	TGTGCCAGCAGCACAGGGATGGACACTGAAGCTTTCTTT
TRBD2	TRBV2	once	TRBJ2-7	CASMNGGYYEQYF	TGTGCCAGCATGAACGGGGGGTACTACGAGCAGTACTTC
NA	TRBV15	NA	TRBJ1-1	CATSRDPGGAWNTEAFF	TGTGCCACCAGCAGAGATCCGGGGGGGGCTTGGAACACTGAAGCTTTCTTT
TRBD2	TRBV7-9	NA	TRBJ2-1	CASSLEVKLAEQFF	TGTGCCAGCAGCTTAGAGGTAAAACTAGCGGAGCAGTTCTTC
NA	TRBV19	NA	TRBJ1-5	CASSNHRVNSNQPQHF	TGTGCCAGTAGTAATCACAGGGTAAATAGCAATCAGCCCCAGCATTTT
NA	TRBV5-6	NA	TRBJ2-6	CASSPDTPSGANVLTF	TGTGCCAGCAGCCCGGACACCCCCTCTGGGGCCAACGTCCTGACTTTC
NA	TRBV19	NA	TRBJ1-1	CASGKQGSVNTEAFF	TGTGCCAGTGGGAAACAGGGATCGGTGAACACTGAAGCTTTCTTT
NA	TRBV5-4	NA	TRBJ1-4	CASSADSNEKLFF	TGTGCCAGCAGCGCGGACAGTAATGAAAAACTGTTTTTT
TRBD1	TRBV10-3	once	TRBJ2-1	CAISELRTGAEEQFF	TGTGCCATCAGTGAACTTAGGACAGGGGCGGAGGAGCAGTTCTTC
TRBD2	TRBV6-1	NA	TRBJ2-2	CASSALAGDAGELFF	TGTGCCAGCAGCGCACTAGCGGGAGACGCCGGGGAGCTGTTTTTT
TRBD2	TRBV15	NA	TRBJ2-3	CATSRGAGATDTQYF	TGTGCCACCAGCAGAGGAGCGGGGGCCACAGATACGCAGTATTTT
TRBD1	TRBV18	NA	TRBJ1-1	CASSRTGEDTEAFF	TGTGCCAGCTCGCGGACAGGGGAGGACACTGAAGCTTTCTTT
NA	TRBV19	NA	TRBJ2-6	CASSILAGANVLTF	TGTGCCAGTAGTATATTAGCTGGGGCCAACGTCCTGACTTTC
NA	TRBV4-1	NA	TRBJ2-7	CASSQGGPYEQYF	TGCGCCAGCAGCCAAGGGGGCCCCTACGAGCAGTACTTC
TRBD1	TRBV19	few	TRBJ1-1	CASSHRGKTNTEAFF	TGTGCCAGTAGTCACAGGGGGAAAACGAACACTGAAGCTTTCTTT
NA	TRBV5-1	NA	TRBJ2-3	CASSLDRGGADTQYF	TGCGCCAGCAGCTTGGACAGGGGGGGTGCAGATACGCAGTATTTT
NA	TRBV6-5	NA	TRBJ1-5	CASRPYRDGQPQHF	TGTGCCAGCAGGCCTTACAGGGATGGGCAGCCCCAGCATTTT
NA	TRBV5-4	NA	TRBJ1-1	CASSYSVVNTEAFF	TGTGCCAGCAGCTATTCGGTGGTGAACACTGAAGCTTTCTTT
NA	TRBV5-1	NA	TRBJ1-2	CASSLALAEANYGYTF	TGCGCCAGCAGCTTGGCCTTGGCAGAAGCTAACTATGGCTACACCTTC
TRBD2	TRBV5-4	NA	TRBJ2-5	CASSRGTIQETQYF	TGTGCCAGCAGCCGCGGGACTATCCAAGAGACCCAGTACTTC
TRBD1	TRBV19	NA	TRBJ2-3	CASSGQDGNTQYF	TGTGCCAGTAGCGGACAGGACGGGAATACGCAGTATTTT